This entry lists 12 T cell receptor beta chains sequenced from one sample in a study of T-cell reconstitution after alpha-beta-depleted transplantation in children. Unique molecular identifiers were incorporated during preparation of the TCRbeta library. In TCRdb, the PCR reads were re-called with MiXCR into one record per CDR3 protein. The data contain 250,000 to 350,000 distinct CDR3 sequences, roughly 21% of them singletons. The sample here was PBMCs, mostly from graft donor cells, taken 180 days after TCRalphabeta/CD19-depleted stem cell transplant. The receptors were gathered from a male patient younger than 18 who had a stem cell transplant for acute lymphoblastic leukemia, so the T cells may come from the graft donor.

The sample holds a few counts of this clonotype. The genes are TRBV9 and TRBJ1-1; no firm D call. Germline-derived CDR1 and CDR2 are SGDLS and YYNGEE. Between the trimmed V and J ends, which lost 7 bases and 4 bases, there was a span of 11 bases. The CDR3 has 12 amino acids. DNA for the CDR3: TGTGCCAGCGGGTCTCGTTTCACTGAAGCTTTCTTT. Residues: CASGSRFTEAFF.

The chain employs TRBV7-9 and TRBJ2-1; D may be TRBD2 (5 bases). Deletions cut 7 bases from V and 7 bases from J, with 17 bases between. The CDR3 totals 14 residues. Germline lookup yields CDR1 SEHNR and CDR2 FQNEAQ (reference sequence). CDR3: CASNPSRAPNEQFF. For the CDR3, the DNA is TGTGCCAGCAACCCTTCGCGGGCCCCTAATGAGCAGTTCTTC.

In this sample, this clonotype turned up a few times. This chain joins TRBV5-1 and TRBJ1-2; D call uncertain. This CDR3 spans 13 amino acids. V lost 5 bases and J lost 2, with 10 bases in between. Germline CDR1 is SGHRS and CDR2 is YFSETQ. CDR3 in DNA: TGCGCCAGCAGGCAGAGCTGGAACTATGGCTACACCTTC. This sequence encodes CASRQSWNYGYTF. The complete variable domain, with remaining parts taken from reference TRBV5-1 and TRBJ1-2, reads KAGVTQTPRYLIKTRGQQVTLSCSPISGHRSVSWYQQTPGQGLQFLFEYFSETQRNKGNFPGRFSGRQFSNSRSEMNVSTLELGDSALYLCASRQSWNYGYTFGSGTRLTVV.

The chain carries TRBV29-1 and TRBJ2-7; D gene unclear. V lost 3 bases and J 3 bases, leaving 9 bases between the germline ends. From germline, CDR1 is SQVTM and CDR2 ANQGSEA. The CDR3 has 12 residues. CDR3 sequence reads: CSVEGKGYEQYF. DNA for the CDR3: TGCAGCGTTGAGGGCAAGGGCTACGAGCAGTACTTC.

The chain uses TRBV7-9 and TRBJ1-5; D might be TRBD1 (6 bases). The CDR3 sequence is 15 residues long. Trimming removed 5 bases from V and 5 bases from J, with 16 bases in between. The germline gives CDR1 SEHNR, CDR2 FQNEAQ (reference sequence). For the CDR3, the DNA is TGTGCCAGCAGCCGCGCAGGGGAAGGTTATCAGCCCCAGCATTTT. The encoded protein is CASSRAGEGYQPQHF.

J is TRBJ1-4 and V is TRBV5-1; D is perhaps TRBD1 (5 bases). This CDR3 contains 13 residues. CDR1 and CDR2 (germline): SGHRS, YFSETQ. Trimming stripped 3 bases from V and 7 bases from J, with 10 bases between. CDR3 in amino acids: CASSSGGAEKLFF. CDR3 DNA sequence: TGCGCCAGCAGCTCCGGGGGAGCTGAAAAACTGTTTTTT.

This clonotype has only a few counts. The chain couples TRBV5-5 to TRBJ1-2, with D possibly matching TRBD1 (5 bases). Per the germline V gene, CDR1 is SGHKS and CDR2 is YYEKEE (reference sequence). Trimming left V 0 bases short and J 3 bases short, with 9 bases between. The CDR3 runs to 14 residues. CDR3 nucleotides: TGTGCCAGCAGCTTGGGTCGGGGGGACTATGGCTACACCTTC. The encoded protein is CASSLGRGDYGYTF.

This chain connects TRBV20-1 to TRBJ1-6; D is unresolved. V was cut by 0 bases and J by 7 bases, with 7 bases left in between. Germline V gives CDR1 DFQATT, CDR2 SNEGSKA (reference sequence). This CDR3 is 13 amino acids long. The CDR3 DNA reads TGCAGTGCTAGAGAGTTCCGGAATTCACCCCTCCACTTT. It encodes CSAREFRNSPLHF.

This clonotype came up a few times. The genes are TRBV18 and TRBJ1-1; D gene unclear. In germline, CDR1 is KGHSH, CDR2 LQKENI. The CDR3 extends over 14 amino acids. V was cut by 3 bases and J by 0 bases, with 8 bases left in between. The CDR3 reads CASSPDGLNTEAFF. The CDR3 nucleotides read TGTGCCAGCTCACCGGACGGTTTGAACACTGAAGCTTTCTTT.

The chain joins TRBV29-1 to TRBJ1-1; 9 bases are shared with TRBD1. The CDR3 spans 12 residues. V shed 6 bases and J 6 bases; nucleotides not matched to a gene: 5. CDR1 and CDR2 (germline): SQVTM, ANQGSEA. DNA of the CDR3: TGCAGCGTCCCGGGACAGGGCGCTGAAGCTTTCTTT. Its translation is CSVPGQGAEAFF.

The rearrangement links TRBV20-1 to TRBJ1-6; TRBD1 might be the D (5 bases). V was pared by 3 bases and J by 0 bases, with 21 bases between. The CDR3 contains 19 residues. Germline loops: CDR1 DFQATT, CDR2 SNEGSKA (reference sequence). The CDR3 loop reads CSARDFRDGTSSYNSPLHF. CDR3 nucleotides: TGCAGTGCTAGGGATTTCCGGGACGGAACGAGCTCCTATAATTCACCCCTCCACTTT.

The gene calls are TRBV7-6 and TRBJ2-7, with D perhaps matching TRBD1 (5 bases). The germline V and J ends were trimmed by 0 bases and 0 bases, with 9 bases remaining between them. Looked up from germline, CDR1 is SGHVS and CDR2 is FNYEAQ. This CDR3 contains 15 residues. The CDR3 nucleotides read TGTGCCAGCAGCTTAGCCGGAGACAGCTCCTACGAGCAGTACTTC. It is translated as CASSLAGDSSYEQYF. The whole variable domain, filled in from reference TRBV7-6 and TRBJ2-7, reads GAGVSQSPRYKVTKRGQDVALRCDPISGHVSLYWYRQALGQGPEFLTYFNYEAQQDKSGLPNDRFSAERPEGSISTLTIQRTEQRDSAMYRCASSLAGDSSYEQYFGPGTRLTVT.